This T cell receptor beta chain stems from a study of identical twins. Study-wide findings and caveats: Conclusions relied on cross-sectional statistical analysis, not following the same donors. Invariant populations such as MAIT and iNKT cells could partly muddle zero-insertion analyses.

Per germline, CDR1 SGHRS and CDR2 YFSETQ. This CDR3 spans 13 amino acids. Trimming removed 4 bases from V and 6 bases from J, with 10 bases in between. Only a few counts were recorded for this clonotype. Its antigen is still unknown. One entry per CDR3 protein, called by TCRdb with MiXCR from the 5' RACE reads. The table includes around 340,000 distinct CDR3 sequences, roughly 9% detected once. This chain links TRBV5-1 with TRBJ2-2; a possible D gene is TRBD1 (6 bases). The sample was naive T cells sorted from blood. The sequence was collected from a woman aged 50 to 60 in good health. In DNA form, the CDR3 reads TGCGCCAGCAGCCCAGGACAGTCCGGGGAGCTGTTTTTT. As protein: CASSPGQSGELFF.